This T cell receptor beta chain was profiled in a study of a mutant IDH1 vaccine in newly diagnosed glioma. In the study overall: In some groups vaccination began 4-6 weeks post-radiotherapy; others received it with temozolomide. Of treated patients, around 62% were men and roughly 38% women, averaging around 42 years. It was radiotherapy, temozolomide, or both that patients received previously, with most receiving both.

Time point here: week 23, last vaccination. The content of each vaccine dose was 300 ug of mutant IDH1 20-mer peptide, and topical imiquimod accompanied it. Overall study findings and caveats: The vaccine induced immune responses, and these occurred in about 93% of patients.

The length of the CDR3 is 13 residues. Looked up from germline, CDR1 is ENHRY and CDR2 is SYGVKD. With V trimmed by 10 bases and J by 4 bases, 4 bases remained unmatched. Comments on this clone: Antigen unknown.

The repertoire was sequenced with immunoSEQ multiplex PCR; TCRdb's copy has only in-frame clones and lacks some. The table shows about 53,000 clones, with roughly 81% occurring only once. The sequencing here drew on PBMCs, taken from a glioma patient whose treatment included an IDH1 peptide vaccine. The genes are TRBV10-3 and TRBJ2-1; TRBD2 matches at 10 bases. The TCR sequence derives from a woman aged 40 to 50 with glioma. Some clones in this sample may be carry-over from other donors' samples. CDR3 DNA: TGTGCCACCCTAGCGGGGGAATACAATGAGCAGTTCTTC. This gives the protein CATLAGEYNEQFF.